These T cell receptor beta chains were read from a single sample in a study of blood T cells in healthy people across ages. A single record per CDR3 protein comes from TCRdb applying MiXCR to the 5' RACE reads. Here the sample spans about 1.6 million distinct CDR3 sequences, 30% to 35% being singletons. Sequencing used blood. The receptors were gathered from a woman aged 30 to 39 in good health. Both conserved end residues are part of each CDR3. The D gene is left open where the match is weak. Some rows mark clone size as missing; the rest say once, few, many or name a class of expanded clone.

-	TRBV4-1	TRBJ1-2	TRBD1	TGCGCCAGCAGCCAATTGACAGGGACAGCTAACTATGGCTACACCTTC	CASSQLTGTANYGYTF
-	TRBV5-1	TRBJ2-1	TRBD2	TGCGCCAGCAGCCGTACTAGCGCCCAAAGGGATGAGCAGTTCTTC	CASSRTSAQRDEQFF
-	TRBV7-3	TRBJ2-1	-	TGTGCCAGCAGCCCCTCGGACCCTATTCGTCAGTTCTTC	CASSPSDPIRQFF
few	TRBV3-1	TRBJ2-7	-	TGTGCCAGCAGCCAAGATACGGGAGTCGAGCAGTACTTC	CASSQDTGVEQYF
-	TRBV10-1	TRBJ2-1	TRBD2	TGCGCCAGCAGTGAAGTTAGCGGGAGAGTCTATGAGCAGTTCTTC	CASSEVSGRVYEQFF
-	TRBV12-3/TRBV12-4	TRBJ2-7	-	TGTGCCAGCAGTTTAGAGCCTAGGGGATGGGGCAATGAGCAGTACTTC	CASSLEPRGWGNEQYF
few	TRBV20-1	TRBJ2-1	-	TGCAGTGCTTCCCTATCCCGGGGCGGTGAGCAGTTCTTC	CSASLSRGGEQFF
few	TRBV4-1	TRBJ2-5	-	TGCGCCAGCAGCCCCCAATGGGCCCGGGGAGAGACCCAGTACTTC	CASSPQWARGETQYF
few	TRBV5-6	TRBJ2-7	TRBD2	TGTGCCAGCAGCCGCGATCGACTAGCAAATGAGCAGTACTTC	CASSRDRLANEQYF
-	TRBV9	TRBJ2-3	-	TGTGCCAGCAGCACAGGGACTTTCTACTCCACAGATACGCGGTATTTT	CASSTGTFYSTDTRYF
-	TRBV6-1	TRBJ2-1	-	TGTGCCAGCAGGACGACTTCCTCCGATGAGCAGTTCTTC	CASRTTSSDEQFF
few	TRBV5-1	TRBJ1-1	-	TGCGCCAGCAGCTTGGGTCGGGGTTTCACTGAAGCTTTCTTT	CASSLGRGFTEAFF
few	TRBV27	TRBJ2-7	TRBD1	TGTGCCAGCAGTTTTACGACAGGGGCCGTGGAGCAGTACTTC	CASSFTTGAVEQYF
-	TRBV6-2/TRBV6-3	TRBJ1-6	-	TGTGCCAGCAGTTGGATGGCCAGCTCCTATAATTCACCCCTCCACTTT	CASSWMASSYNSPLHF
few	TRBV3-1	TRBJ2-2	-	TGTGCCAGCAGTATCACAAGAGTGGAAAACACCGGGGAGCTGTTTTTT	CASSITRVENTGELFF
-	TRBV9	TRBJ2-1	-	TGTGCCAGCAGCGTATCCCTGAATGAGCAGTTCTTC	CASSVSLNEQFF
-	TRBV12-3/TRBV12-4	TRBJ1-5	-	TGTGCCAGCAGTTTAGGGGCAGGTTATCAGCCCCAGCATTTT	CASSLGAGYQPQHF
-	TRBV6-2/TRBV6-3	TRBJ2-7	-	TGTGCCAGCAGTTACTGGCTCAGGGAAGGAAACGAGCAGTACTTC	CASSYWLREGNEQYF
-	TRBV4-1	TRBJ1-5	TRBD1	TGCGCCAGCAGCCAGAGCAGGGGGCAGGTCAATCAGCCCCAGCATTTT	CASSQSRGQVNQPQHF
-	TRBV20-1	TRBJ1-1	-	TGCAGTGCTAGGGGGTTTAAGGGCACGAGTCGCACTGAAGCTTTCTTT	CSARGFKGTSRTEAFF
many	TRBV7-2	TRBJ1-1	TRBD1	TGTGCCAGCAGCTACAGGGGGGGGAACACTGAAGCTTTCTTT	CASSYRGGNTEAFF
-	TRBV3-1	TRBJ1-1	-	TGTGCCAGCAGCCAACTGGGGAACACTGAAGCTTTCTTT	CASSQLGNTEAFF
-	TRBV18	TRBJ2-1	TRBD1	TGTGCCAGCTCACCGTCCGGGACAGAAGCTTACAATGAGCAGTTCTTC	CASSPSGTEAYNEQFF
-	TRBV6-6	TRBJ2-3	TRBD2	TGTGCCACACGGGAGGGCCATGTAGATACGCAGTATTTT	CATREGHVDTQYF
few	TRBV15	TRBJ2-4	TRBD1	TGTGCCACCAGCAGGGATCGACAGGGGACGAACATTCAGTACTTC	CATSRDRQGTNIQYF
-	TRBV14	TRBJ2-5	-	TGTGCCAGCAGGGAAATGCGAGGGCCGTCCCAAGAGACCCAGTACTTC	CASREMRGPSQETQYF
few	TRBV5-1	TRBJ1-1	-	TGCGCCAGCAGCTTGTCCGAGGTTACTGAAGCTTTCTTT	CASSLSEVTEAFF
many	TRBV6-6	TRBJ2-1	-	TGTGCCAGCAGCCCTCAAGGGGGATCCTACAATGAGCAGTTCTTC	CASSPQGGSYNEQFF
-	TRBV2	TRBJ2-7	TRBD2	TGTGCCAGCAGCGGGGCTAGCGGGGTAAACAATGAGCAGTACTTC	CASSGASGVNNEQYF
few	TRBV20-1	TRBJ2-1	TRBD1	TGCAGTGCTACCCCGGGGACAGGAGGAGAGGGCGAGCAGTTCTTC	CSATPGTGGEGEQFF
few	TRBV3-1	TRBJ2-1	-	TGTGCCAGCAGCCAAGGGACAGAATACAATGAGCAGTTCTTC	CASSQGTEYNEQFF
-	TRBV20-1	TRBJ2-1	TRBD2	TGCAGTGCTATGAGCGGGAGGGCTTACAATGAGCAGTTCTTC	CSAMSGRAYNEQFF
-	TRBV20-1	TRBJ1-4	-	TGCAGTGCTGACGACAACAAAGCTGCAACTAATGAAAAACTGTTTTTT	CSADDNKAATNEKLFF
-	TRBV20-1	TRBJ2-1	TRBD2	TGCAGTGCTAGAGTCGGCGGGAGGGAAAAGTTCTTC	CSARVGGREKFF
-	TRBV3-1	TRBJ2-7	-	TGTGCCGGCAGCCAACGGTGGGACACCTCCTACGAGCAGTACTTC	CAGSQRWDTSYEQYF